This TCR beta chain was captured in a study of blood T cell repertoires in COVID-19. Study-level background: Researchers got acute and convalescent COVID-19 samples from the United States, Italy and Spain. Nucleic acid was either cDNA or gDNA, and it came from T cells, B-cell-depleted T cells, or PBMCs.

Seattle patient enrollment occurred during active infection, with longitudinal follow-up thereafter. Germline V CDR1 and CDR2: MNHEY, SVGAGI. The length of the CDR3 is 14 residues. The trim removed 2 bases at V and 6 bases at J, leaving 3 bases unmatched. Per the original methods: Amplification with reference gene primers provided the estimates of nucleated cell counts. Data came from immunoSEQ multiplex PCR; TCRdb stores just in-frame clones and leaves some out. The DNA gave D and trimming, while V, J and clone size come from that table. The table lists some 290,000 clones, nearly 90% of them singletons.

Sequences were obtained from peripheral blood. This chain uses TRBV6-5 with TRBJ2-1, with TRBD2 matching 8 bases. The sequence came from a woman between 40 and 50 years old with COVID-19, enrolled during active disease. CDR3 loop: CASSYPLAGNEQFF. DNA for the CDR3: TGTGCCAGCAGTTACCCCCTAGCGGGCAATGAGCAGTTCTTC.